These T cell receptor beta chains were read from a single sample in a study of T-cell memory formation after mild COVID-19. MiXCR was run by TCRdb on the 5' RACE reads, yielding one entry per CDR3 protein. The data hold about 140,000 distinct CDR3 sequences, with roughly a quarter observed a single time. Sequenced material: PBMCs or a T cell subset sorted from them (not recorded which). All receptors derive from an adult woman who had mild COVID-19 (a few samples of this study predate the infection). Cell type and time point are not known. Both conserved end residues are part of each CDR3. D genes are given only for firm matches. A clone size is listed for some rows: how often the clone was seen (once, few, many), or a class if it is expanded.

V gene: TRBV20-1; J gene: TRBJ2-3; clone size: many; D gene: NA; CDR3 protein: CSASNRRDTQYF; CDR3 DNA: TGCAGTGCTAGCAACAGGAGAGATACGCAGTATTTT
V gene: TRBV7-6; J gene: TRBJ2-7; clone size: NA; D gene: NA; CDR3 protein: CASRNMGYEQYF; CDR3 DNA: TGTGCCAGCAGGAATATGGGCTACGAGCAGTACTTC
V gene: TRBV11-2; J gene: TRBJ2-3; clone size: few; D gene: NA; CDR3 protein: CASSITGPTQYF; CDR3 DNA: TGTGCCAGCAGCATTACCGGCCCTACGCAGTATTTT
V gene: TRBV20-1; J gene: TRBJ1-5; clone size: few; D gene: NA; CDR3 protein: CSARDPTRNQPQHF; CDR3 DNA: TGCAGTGCTAGAGATCCGACACGAAATCAGCCCCAGCATTTT
V gene: TRBV7-3; J gene: TRBJ2-1; clone size: few; D gene: NA; CDR3 protein: CASSLMDHNEQFF; CDR3 DNA: TGTGCCAGCAGCTTAATGGACCACAATGAGCAGTTCTTC
V gene: TRBV20-1; J gene: TRBJ2-7; clone size: NA; D gene: NA; CDR3 protein: CSADSLAEQYF; CDR3 DNA: TGCAGTGCTGACTCGCTGGCCGAGCAGTACTTC
V gene: TRBV5-1; J gene: TRBJ2-7; clone size: NA; D gene: NA; CDR3 protein: CASSLWQGGSYEQYF; CDR3 DNA: TGCGCCAGCAGCTTGTGGCAGGGTGGCTCCTACGAGCAGTACTTC
V gene: TRBV9; J gene: TRBJ1-1; clone size: few; D gene: NA; CDR3 protein: CASSVDPAGGQTEAFF; CDR3 DNA: TGTGCCAGCAGCGTAGACCCCGCGGGGGGTCAGACTGAAGCTTTCTTT
V gene: TRBV7-9; J gene: TRBJ2-1; clone size: NA; D gene: NA; CDR3 protein: CASSSPLGSEQFF; CDR3 DNA: TGTGCCAGCAGCTCCCCACTAGGTAGTGAGCAGTTCTTC
V gene: TRBV24-1; J gene: TRBJ2-1; clone size: NA; D gene: TRBD2; CDR3 protein: CATSETQLAGVFWEQFF; CDR3 DNA: TGTGCCACCAGTGAGACTCAACTAGCGGGAGTTTTCTGGGAGCAGTTCTTC
V gene: TRBV7-9; J gene: TRBJ2-2; clone size: few; D gene: TRBD2; CDR3 protein: CASSPRDYRTGELFF; CDR3 DNA: TGTGCCAGCAGCCCACGGGACTACCGTACCGGGGAGCTGTTTTTT
V gene: TRBV24-1; J gene: TRBJ1-5; clone size: NA; D gene: NA; CDR3 protein: CATSGGNQPQHF; CDR3 DNA: TGTGCCACCAGTGGGGGCAATCAGCCCCAGCATTTT
V gene: TRBV12-3/TRBV12-4; J gene: TRBJ2-7; clone size: NA; D gene: NA; CDR3 protein: CASSPSDSSYEQYF; CDR3 DNA: TGTGCCAGCAGTCCCTCGGACAGTTCCTACGAGCAGTACTTC
V gene: TRBV20-1; J gene: TRBJ1-2; clone size: few; D gene: NA; CDR3 protein: CSARIQGYTF; CDR3 DNA: TGCAGTGCCAGAATCCAGGGCTACACCTTC
V gene: TRBV5-1; J gene: TRBJ2-3; clone size: NA; D gene: NA; CDR3 protein: CASSLGWVSTDTQYF; CDR3 DNA: TGCGCCAGCAGCTTGGGCTGGGTGAGCACAGATACGCAGTATTTT
V gene: TRBV6-2/TRBV6-3; J gene: TRBJ2-1; clone size: few; D gene: NA; CDR3 protein: CASSYYGAANNEQFF; CDR3 DNA: TGTGCCAGCAGTTACTATGGGGCTGCCAATAATGAGCAGTTCTTC
V gene: TRBV29-1; J gene: TRBJ2-1; clone size: NA; D gene: TRBD2; CDR3 protein: CSVEGRLAGGWSYNEQFF; CDR3 DNA: TGCAGCGTTGAAGGCCGCCTAGCGGGAGGTTGGTCCTACAATGAGCAGTTCTTC
V gene: TRBV4-1; J gene: TRBJ1-1; clone size: NA; D gene: NA; CDR3 protein: CASSQVMGNTEAFF; CDR3 DNA: TGCGCCAGCAGCCAAGTCATGGGGAACACTGAAGCTTTCTTT
V gene: TRBV15; J gene: TRBJ2-1; clone size: few; D gene: NA; CDR3 protein: CATSTLEGVYNEQFF; CDR3 DNA: TGTGCCACCAGCACCCTGGAAGGCGTATACAATGAGCAGTTCTTC
V gene: TRBV7-9; J gene: TRBJ2-5; clone size: once; D gene: TRBD1; CDR3 protein: CASRPTGGRGETQYF; CDR3 DNA: TGTGCCAGCAGACCGACAGGGGGTAGAGGAGAGACCCAGTACTTC
V gene: TRBV9; J gene: TRBJ1-1; clone size: few; D gene: NA; CDR3 protein: CASSVGVGGEAFF; CDR3 DNA: TGTGCCAGCAGCGTAGGCGTGGGGGGTGAAGCTTTCTTT
V gene: TRBV11-3; J gene: TRBJ2-5; clone size: NA; D gene: NA; CDR3 protein: CASSFQTPDPYSETQYF; CDR3 DNA: TGTGCCAGCAGCTTCCAAACCCCCGACCCATACTCAGAGACCCAGTACTTC
V gene: TRBV5-1; J gene: TRBJ1-1; clone size: few; D gene: NA; CDR3 protein: CASSGGRGVNTEAFF; CDR3 DNA: TGCGCCAGCAGCGGGGGTAGGGGAGTGAACACTGAAGCTTTCTTT
V gene: TRBV25-1; J gene: TRBJ2-7; clone size: NA; D gene: NA; CDR3 protein: CASRGLMGEAYEQYF; CDR3 DNA: TGTGCCAGCAGGGGCCTGATGGGGGAGGCCTACGAGCAGTACTTC
V gene: TRBV6-6; J gene: TRBJ1-4; clone size: few; D gene: NA; CDR3 protein: CASRGEKLFF; CDR3 DNA: TGTGCCAGTAGAGGGGAAAAACTGTTTTTT
V gene: TRBV20-1; J gene: TRBJ2-3; clone size: NA; D gene: NA; CDR3 protein: CSARDQQGLPDTQYF; CDR3 DNA: TGCAGTGCTAGAGATCAACAGGGTCTGCCAGATACGCAGTATTTT
V gene: TRBV20-1; J gene: TRBJ1-2; clone size: NA; D gene: NA; CDR3 protein: CSARGLTANYGYTF; CDR3 DNA: TGCAGTGCTAGAGGTCTCACAGCTAACTATGGCTACACCTTC
V gene: TRBV30; J gene: TRBJ2-2; clone size: few; D gene: NA; CDR3 protein: CAWSLNTGELFF; CDR3 DNA: TGTGCCTGGAGTCTGAACACCGGGGAGCTGTTTTTT
V gene: TRBV9; J gene: TRBJ2-3; clone size: once; D gene: NA; CDR3 protein: CASSVGVAGHTDTQYF; CDR3 DNA: TGTGCCAGCAGCGTAGGGGTGGCGGGGCACACAGATACGCAGTATTTT